These 28 T cell receptor beta chains originate from one sample sequenced in a study of molecular identifiers for immune sequencing clone quantification. TCRdb processed the PCR reads anew with MiXCR; each CDR3 protein has one entry. The data show about 320,000 distinct CDR3 sequences, 20% to 25% seen once. Sequenced: naive CD8+ T cells from blood, with Jurkat cell RNA spiked in. Subset indicated: FACS-sorted CD8+CD4-CCR7+CD45RA+ naive T cells. The receptors originated from a human donor in good health. Some libraries in this study had Jurkat cell RNA spiked in.

The chain carries TRBV6-2 or TRBV6-3 and TRBJ2-7; the D is unclear. Germline lookup yields CDR1 MNHEY and CDR2 SVGEGT. The CDR3 loop spans 16 amino acids. V dropped 6 bases and J dropped 0 bases, with 18 bases sitting between them. DNA for the CDR3: TGTGCCAGCAGCCCCTTCGAGGCAGGCCACTCCTACGAGCAGTACTTC. Translation: CASSPFEAGHSYEQYF.

This clonotype was recorded at least ten times. This sequence joins TRBV5-6 and TRBJ2-3; D is unresolved. CDR1 and CDR2 from the germline V gene are SGHDT and YYEEEE. With 4 bases removed from V and 6 bases from J, the gap between germline ends came to 6 bases. The CDR3 is made up of 11 amino acids. The CDR3 nucleotides are TGTGCCAGCAGCCGGTCGGATACGCAGTATTTT. Translating gives CASSRSDTQYF.

Note on this clonotype: Since a much larger clone is just one base distant, this may be a read error. The V gene is TRBV7-9, the J gene TRBJ2-3; 9 positions match TRBD2. This CDR3 contains 16 residues. V lost 2 bases and J lost 3; bases outside the gene matches: 6. CDR1 and CDR2 from the germline V gene are SEHNR and FQNEAQ (reference sequence). CDR3: CASSLYPSGDTDTQYF. Written as DNA, the CDR3 is TGTGCCAGCAGCTTATACCCTAGCGGGGATACAGATACGCAGTATTTT.

This chain connects TRBV4-3 to TRBJ2-7; 8 nucleotides agree with TRBD2. The trim removed 1 base at V and 3 bases at J, leaving 14 bases unmatched. The CDR3 is 18 amino acids. Germline values: CDR1 LGHNA, CDR2 YSLEER. The CDR3 spells CASSQGPYYSGTVYEQYF. As DNA, the CDR3 is TGCGCCAGCAGCCAAGGACCTTATTATAGCGGGACCGTCTACGAGCAGTACTTC.

The V and J genes are TRBV7-8 and TRBJ2-3; D might be TRBD1 or TRBD2, each matching 6 bases. V was pared by 9 bases and J by 6 bases, with 19 bases between. The CDR3 is 14 amino acids. In germline, CDR1 is SGHVS, CDR2 FQNEAQ. In DNA form, the CDR3 reads TGTGCCAGTAGGGGGGCGGGGCTGTTGGATACGCAGTATTTT. This sequence encodes CASRGAGLLDTQYF.

The table lists this clonotype with many counts. The chain carries TRBV4-1 and TRBJ2-7; tentative D call: TRBD1 (6 bases). Germline CDR1 and CDR2: MGHRA and YSYEKL. The CDR3 consists of 15 residues. Trimming took 0 bases from V and 3 from J, leaving 12 bases between them. CDR3 residues: CASSQDGEQGYEQYF. CDR3 bases: TGCGCCAGCAGCCAAGATGGGGAACAGGGCTACGAGCAGTACTTC.

This clonotype has at least ten counts. V gene TRBV6-5 combines with J gene TRBJ2-1, with a possible D match to TRBD2 (6 bases). Germline CDR1 reads MNHEY; CDR2 reads SVGAGI. Trimming stripped 4 bases from V and 8 bases from J, with 18 bases between. The CDR3 runs 15 residues. CDR3: CASSSGTSPVYEQFF. CDR3 nucleotide sequence: TGTGCCAGCAGTTCTGGGACTTCGCCAGTCTATGAGCAGTTCTTC.

This clonotype was counted at least ten times. The rearrangement links TRBV28 to TRBJ1-1, with a possible D match to TRBD1 (5 bases). This CDR3 contains 15 residues. Trimming cost V 3 bases and J 5 bases, with 16 bases left between them. Per the germline V gene, CDR1 is MDHEN and CDR2 is SYDVKM. CDR3 coding DNA: TGTGCCAGCAGTTTTCGGGGACTTCGAAGGACTGAAGCTTTCTTT. This encodes CASSFRGLRRTEAFF. Looking up the rest from reference TRBV28 and TRBJ1-1 gives the full variable domain: DVKVTQSSRYLVKRTGEKVFLECVQDMDHENMFWYRQDPGLGLRLIYFSYDVKMKEKGDIPEGYSVSREKKERFSLILESASTNQTSMYLCASSFRGLRRTEAFFGQGTRLTVV.

In its sample, this clonotype was seen many times. This sequence joins TRBV4-1 and TRBJ1-5, with D hard to call. Germline loops: CDR1 MGHRA, CDR2 YSYEKL. The V and J ends lost 1 base and 0 bases respectively, with 7 bases between them. The CDR3 has 15 residues. The CDR3 region is CASSQGTTSNQPQHF. For the CDR3, the DNA is TGCGCCAGCAGCCAAGGTACCACTAGCAATCAGCCCCAGCATTTT.

This clonotype has at least ten counts. The V and J genes are TRBV25-1 and TRBJ2-7, with D possibly TRBD2 on 7 matching bases. With 3 bases removed from V and 0 bases from J, the gap between germline ends came to 15 bases. Per germline, CDR1 MGHDK and CDR2 SYGVNS. This CDR3 is 16 amino acids long. The CDR3 here is CASSEGARGASYEQYF. CDR3 nucleotides: TGTGCCAGCAGTGAGGGGGCCCGGGGGGCCTCCTACGAGCAGTACTTC.

The sample holds many counts of this clonotype. The rearrangement links TRBV9 to TRBJ2-7, with TRBD2 matching over 11 bases. Germline assignment: CDR1 SGDLS and CDR2 YYNGEE. V shed 4 bases, J shed 0 bases, and the junction held 6 bases outside the gene matches. CDR3 length equals 16 residues. The CDR3 nucleotides read TGTGCCAGCAGCATTGGACTAGCGGGTGCCTCCTACGAGCAGTACTTC. This codes for CASSIGLAGASYEQYF.

About this clonotype itself: This may be a read error, as it is one base from a much larger clone. The J gene is TRBJ2-7, the V gene TRBV6-5; D gene ambiguous. The CDR3 runs 14 residues. In germline, CDR1 is MNHEY, CDR2 SVGAGI. Trimming took 6 bases from V and 5 from J, leaving 17 bases between them. CDR3 nucleotide sequence: TGTGCCAGCAGCCCCTACGCCGGATCCGACGAGCAGTACTTC. Translated: CASSPYAGSDEQYF.

The sample holds many counts of this clonotype. The chain is built from TRBV27 and TRBJ1-1; a possible D gene is TRBD1 (5 bases). This CDR3 contains 16 residues. Germline CDR1 reads MNHEY; CDR2 reads SMNVEV (reference sequence). Between the trimmed V and J ends, which lost 1 base and 6 bases, there was a span of 18 bases. Here the CDR3 DNA reads TGTGCCAGCAGTTTATGGGCTCGGCAGGGTAATTCTGAAGCTTTCTTT. Translated, it gives CASSLWARQGNSEAFF.

This clonotype was seen ten or more times. V usage is TRBV2 and J usage is TRBJ1-2, with D perhaps matching TRBD1 (6 bases). The CDR3 spans 16 residues. V shed 0 bases and J shed 4 bases, with 15 bases lying between them. The germline CDR1 and CDR2 sequences are SNHLY and FYNNEI. The CDR3 DNA is TGTGCCAGCAGTGAAGCGGGAATCGGACAGACCTATGGCTACACCTTC. Translated: CASSEAGIGQTYGYTF. The full variable domain, with the rest looked up from reference TRBV2 and TRBJ1-2, is EPEVTQTPSHQVTQMGQEVILRCVPISNHLYFYWYRQILGQKVEFLVSFYNNEISEKSEIFDDQFSVERPDGSNFTLKIRSTKLEDSAMYFCASSEAGIGQTYGYTFGSGTRLTVV.

This chain connects TRBV19 to TRBJ1-5; possibly TRBD1 for D (6 bases). V dropped 4 bases and J dropped 5 bases, with 15 bases sitting between them. Germline lookup yields CDR1 LNHDA and CDR2 SQIVND (reference sequence). This CDR3 region has 15 residues. The CDR3 DNA reads as TGTGCCAGTAGTACCCGTGGCGGGGGCGATCAGCCCCAGCATTTT. Amino acids: CASSTRGGGDQPQHF.

This clonotype appeared a single time. Mismatch with germline at one junction end may stem from a read error. J is TRBJ2-7 and V is TRBV9, with 8 bases that match TRBD2. Germline V gives CDR1 SGDLS, CDR2 YYNGEE. The CDR3 covers 13 residues. CDR3 region: CVSSVAGGYEQYF. The CDR3 DNA is TGTGTCAGCAGCGTGGCGGGGGGCTACGAGCAGTACTTC.

This clonotype has at least ten counts. The chain has TRBV5-5 and TRBJ2-6, with D possibly matching TRBD1 (6 bases). The CDR3 has 16 amino acids. Per germline, CDR1 SGHKS and CDR2 YYEKEE (reference sequence). V gave up 0 bases and J gave up 3 bases, with 10 bases separating them. CDR3 protein: CASSLEQGYGANVLTF. The CDR3, as DNA: TGTGCCAGCAGCTTGGAACAGGGCTATGGGGCCAACGTCCTGACTTTC. Variable domain in full (rest from reference TRBV5-5 and TRBJ2-6): DAGVTQSPTHLIKTRGQQVTLRCSPISGHKSVSWYQQVLGQGPQFIFQYYEKEERGRGNFPDRFSARQFPNYSSELNVNALLLGDSALYLCASSLEQGYGANVLTFGAGSRLTVL.

This clonotype was found many times. The rearrangement links TRBV7-2 to TRBJ1-3; D not certain. Germline lookup yields CDR1 SGHTA and CDR2 FQGNSA. V gave up 0 bases and J gave up 4 bases, with 7 bases separating them. This CDR3 comprises 14 residues. The CDR3 bases are TGTGCCAGCAGCTTAGCTGGGTCAGGAAACACCATATATTTT. Protein: CASSLAGSGNTIYF.

Comment on this clonotype: A much larger clonotype is one base distant, so this may be a read error. V usage is TRBV7-7 and J usage is TRBJ2-7; TRBD2 matches 7 bases. The CDR3 totals 15 residues. Germline values: CDR1 SSHAT, CDR2 FNYEAQ (reference sequence). V lost 3 bases and J lost 7; bases outside the gene matches: 12. The CDR3, as DNA: TGTGCCAGCAGCTTCGGGCCCGGGGAGGGGTGGGAGCAGTACTTC. Its translation: CASSFGPGEGWEQYF.

The CDR3 DNA sequence: TGTGCCAGCAGTCCCGGGGGGAAGAAAGAGACCCAGTACTTC. It encodes CASSPGGKKETQYF. The chain carries TRBV12-3 or TRBV12-4 and TRBJ2-5, with 7 bases aligning to TRBD2. Trimming removed 5 bases from V and 3 bases from J; junction bases left unmatched: 6. CDR3 size: 14 residues.

A note on this clonotype: A much larger clone differs from this one at a single base, so this may be a read error. V usage is TRBV27 and J usage is TRBJ2-3; no clear D gene. The CDR3 spans 12 residues. CDR1 is MNHEY, CDR2 SMNVEV, per germline (reference sequence). CDR3: CASSGVPDAQYF. The CDR3 nucleotides read TGTGCCAGCAGTGGGGTCCCAGATGCGCAGTATTTT.

This clonotype was counted at least ten times. The gene calls are TRBV14 and TRBJ2-3; no definite D call. The CDR3 consists of 16 residues. Trimming removed 4 bases from V and 1 base from J, with 15 bases in between. Germline V lookup: CDR1 SGHDN, CDR2 FVKESK. Here the CDR3 DNA reads TGTGCCAGCAGCCCCCCTGTGGGTTTGGGCACAGATACGCAGTATTTT. The encoded protein is CASSPPVGLGTDTQYF.

The gene calls are TRBV4-1 and TRBJ2-7; either TRBD1 or TRBD2 may supply D (6 bases each). The CDR3 runs 15 residues. Trimming shortened V by 0 bases and J by 5 bases, and 14 bases separated the two germline ends. Germline values: CDR1 MGHRA, CDR2 YSYEKL. The CDR3 nucleotides read TGCGCCAGCAGCCAAGATGGGGGGCCAGGGGACGAGCAGTACTTC. Translated, it gives CASSQDGGPGDEQYF.

Remarks on this clonotype: A much larger clone differs by one base, so this may be a read error. The DNA for the CDR3 is TGTGCCAGTAGACCCCTGGGGATCGGCAATCAGCCCCAGCATTTT. The encoded protein is CASRPLGIGNQPQHF. The chain carries TRBV19 and TRBJ1-5; D remains unclear. CDR3 length: 15 amino acids. From germline, CDR1 is LNHDA and CDR2 SQIVND (reference sequence). The V end was cut by 6 bases, the J end by 2 bases, with 14 bases between.

This clonotype was seen more than once but under ten times. The chain is built from TRBV20-1 and TRBJ2-7, with D perhaps TRBD2 (5 bases). The CDR3 contains 13 residues. Trimming removed 1 base at V and 2 bases at J, with 9 bases between. Per the germline V gene, CDR1 is DFQATT and CDR2 is SNEGSKA (reference sequence). Here the CDR3 DNA reads TGCAGTGCTAGAGGTCGGGGAACCTACGAGCAGTACTTC. Amino acids: CSARGRGTYEQYF.

The table lists this clonotype with many counts. This chain connects TRBV20-1 to TRBJ2-7, with 7 nucleotides matching TRBD2. With V trimmed by 4 bases and J by 4 bases, 13 bases remained unmatched. The CDR3 has 15 amino acids. Germline assignment: CDR1 DFQATT and CDR2 SNEGSKA (reference sequence). The CDR3 nucleotides read TGCAGTGCTAAAATAGCGGGCCCAACCTTGTACGAGCAGTACTTC. This translates into CSAKIAGPTLYEQYF.

This clonotype was observed many times. J is TRBJ1-2 and V is TRBV29-1; D gene unclear. V gave up 6 bases and J gave up 3 bases, with 17 bases separating them. The CDR3 totals 14 residues. The germline V gene encodes CDR1 SQVTM and CDR2 ANQGSEA. The CDR3 loop reads CSVEVVGWDYGYTF. CDR3 bases: TGCAGCGTAGAGGTCGTAGGGTGGGACTATGGCTACACCTTC.

This clonotype appeared many times. This chain links TRBV7-8 with TRBJ1-1; TRBD1 matches 8 bases. Germline V gene sequence: CDR1 SGHVS, CDR2 FQNEAQ. J was trimmed by 1 base and V by 2 bases; bases with no gene match: 9. This CDR3 comprises 17 residues. CDR3: CASSLWTGLASNTEAFF. The CDR3 bases are TGTGCCAGCAGCTTATGGACAGGGCTAGCTTCGAACACTGAAGCTTTCTTT.